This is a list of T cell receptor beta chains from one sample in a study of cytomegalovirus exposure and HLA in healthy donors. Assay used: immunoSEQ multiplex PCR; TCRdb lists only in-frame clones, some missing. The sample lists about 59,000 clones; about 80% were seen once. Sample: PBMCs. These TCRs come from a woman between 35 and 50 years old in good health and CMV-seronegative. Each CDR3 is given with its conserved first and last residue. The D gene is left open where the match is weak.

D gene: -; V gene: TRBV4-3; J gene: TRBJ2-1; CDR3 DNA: TGCGCCAGCAGCCAACGGTCCGAGGCTGAGCAGTTCTTC; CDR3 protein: CASSQRSEAEQFF
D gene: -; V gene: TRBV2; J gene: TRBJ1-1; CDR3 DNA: TGTGCCAAAGTACTAGGGGGGGCCACTGAAGCTTTCTTT; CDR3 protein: CAKVLGGATEAFF
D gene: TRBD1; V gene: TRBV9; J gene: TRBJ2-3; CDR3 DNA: TGTGCCAGCAGCGTAGAGCCGGGACAGGGGGAGTATTTT; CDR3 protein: CASSVEPGQGEYF
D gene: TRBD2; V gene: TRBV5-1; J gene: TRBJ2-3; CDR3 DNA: TGCGCCAGCTTCGGACGACTAGCGGGAAGAGATACGCAGTATTTT; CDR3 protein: CASFGRLAGRDTQYF
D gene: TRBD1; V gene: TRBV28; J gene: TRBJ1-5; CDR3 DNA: TGTGCCAGCTCTTTCGGAATTGGACAGGGAGGATTCAATCAGCCCCAGCATTTT; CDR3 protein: CASSFGIGQGGFNQPQHF
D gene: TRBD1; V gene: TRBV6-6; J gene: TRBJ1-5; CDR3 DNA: TGTGCCAGCAGACCCGGACAGGGGGTGGGCAATCAGCCCCAGCATTTT; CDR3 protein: CASRPGQGVGNQPQHF
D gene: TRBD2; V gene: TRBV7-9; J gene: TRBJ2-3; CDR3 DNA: TGTGCCAGCAGCTCGAGACTAGCGGGAGGTGATACGCAGTATTTT; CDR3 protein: CASSSRLAGGDTQYF
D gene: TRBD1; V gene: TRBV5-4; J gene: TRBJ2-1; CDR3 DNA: TGTGCCAGCGGGTACAGGGGACCTGCTGAGCAGTTCTTC; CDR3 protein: CASGYRGPAEQFF
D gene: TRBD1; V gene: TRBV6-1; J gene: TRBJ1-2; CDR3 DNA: TGTGCCAGCACTCCCGGACAGGGCTACTATGGCTACACCTTC; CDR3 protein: CASTPGQGYYGYTF
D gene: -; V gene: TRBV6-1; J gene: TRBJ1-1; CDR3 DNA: TGTGCCAGCAGTGAAACAGGTCCTGGAGCTTTCTTT; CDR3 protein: CASSETGPGAFF